This entry lists 32 T cell receptor beta chains sequenced from one sample in a study of cytomegalovirus exposure and HLA in healthy donors (dated by TCRdb to 2016 to 2017). The library came from the immunoSEQ multiplex PCR assay. A mixture of 60 forward primers for TCR Vbeta segments and 13 reverse primers for TCR Jbeta segments was used in the multiplex PCR. Sourced from immuneACCESS, this table was stored by TCRdb with only in-frame sequences that have V and J called. A share of the clones is absent; for the studies checked, an unresolved V gene accounts for under half, and the remainder has no known explanation. The sample table contains more than 65,000 clones; only one count was recorded for under 80% of them. 5.9% of the sample rests with the top ten. The sample taken for sequencing was PBMCs. The receptor set was obtained from a young man in good health and CMV-seropositive.

This clone was counted once. The chain recombines TRBV5-1 with TRBJ2-7, with TRBD2 matching over 13 bases. The germline CDR1 and CDR2 sequences are SGHRS and YFSETQ. The J segment lost 3 bases and the V segment lost 4 bases, leaving 7 bases of the junction unmatched. This CDR3 is 16 amino acids long. CDR3 DNA: TGCGCCAGCAGCGCGGGGACTAGCGGGAAATACTACGAGCAGTACTTC. Residues: CASSAGTSGKYYEQYF. Together with reference TRBV5-1 and TRBJ2-7, the CDR3 gives the full variable domain: KAGVTQTPRYLIKTRGQQVTLSCSPISGHRSVSWYQQTPGQGLQFLFEYFSETQRNKGNFPGRFSGRQFSNSRSEMNVSTLELGDSALYLCASSAGTSGKYYEQYFGPGTRLTVT.

This sequence joins TRBV2 and TRBJ1-1; possibly TRBD1 for D (6 bases). This CDR3 contains 13 residues. The germline gives CDR1 SNHLY, CDR2 FYNNEI. V was cut by 8 bases and J by 1 base, with 11 bases left in between. The CDR3 sequence is CASGGGQNTEAFF. DNA of the CDR3: TGTGCCAGCGGGGGGGGGCAGAACACTGAAGCTTTCTTT.

This clone has only one observation. The chain carries TRBV5-6 and TRBJ2-7; TRBD1 aligns across 9 bases. CDR1 SGHDT and CDR2 YYEEEE come from the germline V gene. J was trimmed by 4 bases and V by 2 bases; bases with no gene match: 7. This CDR3 region has 15 residues. CDR3 nucleotides: TGTGCCAGCAGCTTCTCCGGGACAGGGCGGTACGAGCAGTACTTC. As protein: CASSFSGTGRYEQYF.

The chain recombines TRBV11-2 with TRBJ2-3; D perhaps matches TRBD2 (5 bases). CDR1 and CDR2 (germline): SGHAT, FQNNGV. The CDR3 covers 13 residues. The ends were cut back, 3 bases at V and 4 bases at J, with 8 bases in the middle. The CDR3 reads CASSFGLADTQYF. CDR3 nucleotides: TGTGCCAGCAGCTTTGGACTCGCAGATACGCAGTATTTT.

This clone has more than one count but fewer than ten. V and J are TRBV5-4 and TRBJ2-7; 7 bases agree with TRBD1. Germline CDR1 SGHNT, CDR2 YYREEE (reference sequence). V was pared by 5 bases and J by 11 bases, with 10 bases of the junction left unmatched. The CDR3 totals 12 residues. The CDR3 region has the DNA TGTGCCAGCAGTTCGGACAGGTCACAGGAGTACTTC. Protein: CASSSDRSQEYF.

The rearrangement links TRBV7-9 to TRBJ2-1, with D maybe TRBD1 (7 bases). Germline CDR1 reads SEHNR; CDR2 reads FQNEAQ (reference sequence). CDR3 length equals 17 residues. Trimming removed 3 bases from V and 4 bases from J, with 19 bases in between. CDR3 DNA sequence: TGTGCCAGCAGCTTGCCGCGGGACAGAACTATTTACAATGAGCAGTTCTTC. Amino acid sequence: CASSLPRDRTIYNEQFF.

The V call is TRBV27, the J call TRBJ1-1; D gene ambiguous. V lost 2 bases, J lost 4 bases, and 5 bases lay in between. The CDR3 loop spans 12 amino acids. CDR1 is MNHEY, CDR2 SMNVEV, per germline (reference sequence). The CDR3 reads CASSLGPTEAFF. The CDR3 DNA follows: TGTGCCAGCAGTTTAGGCCCCACTGAAGCTTTCTTT.

The CDR3 sequence: CASGLVPWPGELFF. CDR3 DNA: TGTGCTAGTGGTTTGGTACCGTGGCCCGGGGAGCTGTTTTTT. The chain links TRBV12-5 to TRBJ2-2; no clear D. Trimming stripped 0 bases from V and 6 bases from J, with 8 bases between. The CDR3 runs to 14 residues. Looked up from germline, CDR1 is LGHNT and CDR2 is FRNRAP.

This clone is a singleton in its sample. This sequence joins TRBV1 and TRBJ2-1; TRBD2, the table's D call, was not compared with the DNA. TRBV1 is termed a pseudogene. This CDR3 is built from 17 residues. DNA of the CDR3: TGCACCAGCAGCCAATTCCCACGGGGGGGCTCCTACAATGAGCAGTTCTTC. Its protein product is CTSSQFPRGGSYNEQFF.

V is TRBV4-2 and J is TRBJ2-1; D might be TRBD2 (5 bases). Germline V gene sequence: CDR1 LGHNA, CDR2 YNFKEQ. The CDR3 consists of 15 residues. V was trimmed by 0 bases and J by 8 bases, leaving 14 bases between them. Here the CDR3 DNA reads TGTGCCAGCAGCCAAGAAAGGGAGACCCAATATGAGCAGTTCTTC. It yields the protein CASSQERETQYEQFF.

The V gene is TRBV28, the J gene TRBJ2-5; a possible D gene is TRBD2 (5 bases). CDR1 and CDR2 (germline): MDHEN, SYDVKM. Between the trimmed V and J ends, which lost 5 bases and 5 bases, there was a span of 9 bases. This CDR3 contains 12 residues. CDR3: CASSSSGETQYF. CDR3 nucleotide sequence: TGTGCCAGCAGTAGTTCGGGGGAGACCCAGTACTTC. The complete variable domain, with remaining parts taken from reference TRBV28 and TRBJ2-5, reads DVKVTQSSRYLVKRTGEKVFLECVQDMDHENMFWYRQDPGLGLRLIYFSYDVKMKEKGDIPEGYSVSREKKERFSLILESASTNQTSMYLCASSSSGETQYFGPGTRLLVL.

The V call is TRBV11-2, the J call TRBJ2-3; 9 bases are a match to TRBD1. J was trimmed by 6 bases and V by 6 bases; bases with no gene match: 4. Germline CDR1 reads SGHAT; CDR2 reads FQNNGV. The CDR3 runs to 13 residues. CDR3 loop: CASSTGGGDTQYF. CDR3 DNA sequence: TGTGCCAGCAGTACAGGGGGCGGTGATACGCAGTATTTT.

This sequence joins TRBV5-1 and TRBJ1-3; D remains unclear. Trimming shortened V by 5 bases and J by 0 bases, and 12 bases separated the two germline ends. The germline CDR1 and CDR2 sequences are SGHRS and YFSETQ. The CDR3 extends over 15 amino acids. CDR3 loop: CASRIDGSSGNTIYF. CDR3 nucleotides: TGCGCCAGCAGGATTGACGGGAGCTCTGGAAACACCATATATTTT.

This clone was detected only a few times. This chain's CDR3 is CASSTPWGGTEAFF. CDR3 in DNA: TGTGCCAGCAGTACGCCCTGGGGAGGCACTGAAGCTTTCTTT. The rearrangement uses TRBV28 and TRBJ1-1; D ambiguous. This CDR3 has 14 residues. Germline CDR1 is MDHEN and CDR2 is SYDVKM. The V and J ends lost 5 bases and 4 bases respectively, with 14 bases between them.

The V call is TRBV7-9, the J call TRBJ1-1; 7 positions match TRBD1. Looked up from germline, CDR1 is SEHNR and CDR2 is FQNEAQ (reference sequence). The CDR3 has 13 amino acids. The junction had 3 bases not matched to a gene; V was cut back by 5 bases and J by 3 bases. The CDR3 is CASSRQGDTEAFF. The CDR3 DNA is TGTGCCAGCAGCCGACAGGGAGACACTGAAGCTTTCTTT.

The rearrangement uses TRBV28 and TRBJ1-5, with a weak D call TRBD1 (6 bases). CDR1 and CDR2 from the germline V gene are MDHEN and SYDVKM. Trimming took 7 bases from V and 3 from J, leaving 16 bases between them. This CDR3 has 15 residues. The chain's CDR3 is CASTRGQLTNQPQHF. The DNA of the CDR3 is TGTGCCAGCACGAGAGGACAGCTAACCAATCAGCCCCAGCATTTT.

This sequence joins TRBV28 and TRBJ2-1; D remains unclear. This CDR3 is 19 amino acids long. Germline-derived CDR1 and CDR2 are MDHEN and SYDVKM. The V end lost 6 bases, the J end lost 0 bases, and 24 bases lay between the germline ends. CDR3 residues: CASSNPFPVLSSSYNEQFF. The CDR3 region has the DNA TGTGCCAGCAGCAACCCCTTCCCGGTACTATCGAGCTCCTACAATGAGCAGTTCTTC.

The chain uses TRBV6-1 and TRBJ1-4; D unresolved. CDR1 is MNHNS, CDR2 SASEGT, per germline. The length of the CDR3 is 13 residues. V shed 6 bases and J shed 7 bases, with 12 bases lying between them. The CDR3, as DNA: TGTGCCAGCAGCAGGCCCTCTACTGAAAAACTGTTTTTT. Its protein product is CASSRPSTEKLFF.

V gene TRBV7-9 combines with J gene TRBJ1-4, with D uncertain. Germline-derived CDR1 and CDR2 are SEHNR and FQNEAQ (reference sequence). Trimming took 2 bases from V and 5 from J, leaving 12 bases between them. This CDR3 contains 15 residues. This CDR3 is CASSLSRQGNEKLFF. Written as DNA, the CDR3 is TGTGCCAGCAGCTTATCCCGACAAGGCAATGAAAAACTGTTTTTT.

This chain joins TRBV4-2 and TRBJ2-7; D is uncertain. CDR1 and CDR2 from the germline V gene are LGHNA and YNFKEQ. The CDR3 totals 15 residues. Between the trimmed V and J ends, which lost 1 base and 0 bases, there was a span of 10 bases. This chain's CDR3 is CASSQAPSSSYEQYF. CDR3 coding DNA: TGTGCCAGCAGCCAAGCCCCCTCTAGCTCCTACGAGCAGTACTTC.

The J gene is TRBJ1-1, the V gene TRBV5-1; 8 nucleotides line up with TRBD1. CDR3 length: 15 amino acids. Losses at the gene ends were 3 bases for V and 0 bases for J; bases not matched to a gene: 4. Germline assignment: CDR1 SGHRS and CDR2 YFSETQ. The CDR3 sequence: CASSWTGRVNTEAFF. The CDR3 DNA is TGCGCCAGCAGCTGGACAGGGAGGGTGAACACTGAAGCTTTCTTT.

This chain joins TRBV11-2 and TRBJ1-1; perhaps TRBD1 as D (6 bases). Trimming cost V 0 bases and J 9 bases, with 17 bases left between them. Per the germline V gene, CDR1 is SGHAT and CDR2 is FQNNGV. There are 15 residues in the CDR3. The CDR3 loop is CASSLDLRNRAKAFF. In DNA, the CDR3 is TGTGCCAGCAGCTTAGATTTAAGGAACAGGGCAAAAGCTTTCTTT.

As for this clone: Other nucleotide sequences in the sample specify the same CDR3. This rearrangement joins TRBV29-1 to TRBJ2-7; 9 bases map to TRBD1. Germline trimming cut 6 bases from V and 4 bases from J; bases unmatched to any gene: 4. Per germline, CDR1 SQVTM and CDR2 ANQGSEA. This CDR3 spans 12 amino acids. The CDR3 DNA reads TGCAGCGTGGAGGGACAGGGATACGAGCAGTACTTC. Translated, it gives CSVEGQGYEQYF.

The genes are TRBV7-6 and TRBJ2-1; 11 nucleotides agree with TRBD2. The V gene end was trimmed by 5 bases and the J gene end by 10 bases; junction bases not matched to a gene: 4. This CDR3 comprises 13 residues. Per germline, CDR1 SGHVS and CDR2 FNYEAQ. The DNA of the CDR3 is TGTGCCAGCAGCCCGGGGACTAGCGGCGAGCAGTTCTTC. Its translation is CASSPGTSGEQFF.

This clone has a handful of counts. V usage is TRBV7-9 and J usage is TRBJ2-3; D is perhaps TRBD2 (6 bases). The CDR3 spans 16 residues. Per germline, CDR1 SEHNR and CDR2 FQNEAQ (reference sequence). The V end lost 4 bases, the J end lost 0 bases, and 14 bases lay between the germline ends. The CDR3 bases are TGTGCCAGCAGCTCGATACTAGCAATTAGCACAGATACGCAGTATTTT. Translating it yields CASSSILAISTDTQYF.

The rearrangement links TRBV7-9 to TRBJ1-5; D remains ambiguous. Trimming shortened V by 5 bases and J by 1 base, and 12 bases separated the two germline ends. Germline CDR1 is SEHNR and CDR2 is FQNEAQ (reference sequence). The CDR3 is 15 amino acids. The CDR3 loop reads CASSSGSRSNQPQHF. CDR3 coding DNA: TGTGCCAGCAGCAGCGGAAGTAGGAGCAATCAGCCCCAGCATTTT.

V and J are TRBV7-3 and TRBJ1-2; 7 positions agree with TRBD1. Germline V gene sequence: CDR1 SGHTA, CDR2 FQGTGA. The CDR3 has 13 amino acids. The V gene end was trimmed by 5 bases and the J gene end by 4 bases; junction bases not matched to a gene: 4. The CDR3 reads CASSAGQSYGYTF. CDR3 bases: TGTGCCAGCAGCGCGGGACAGAGCTATGGCTACACCTTC.

Concerning this clone: Sequence at one end of the junction differs from germline and may be a read error. The chain employs TRBV7-7 and TRBJ2-2; D unresolved. In germline, CDR1 is SSHAT, CDR2 FNYEAQ (reference sequence). The CDR3 totals 14 residues. The CDR3 DNA reads TGTGCTAGCAGCCTTACTCTTAACACCGGGGAGCTGTTTTTT. Protein product: CASSLTLNTGELFF.

The CDR3 DNA reads TGTGCCAGCAACACAGGGGCTGGGACTGAAGCTTTCTTT. Translating it yields CASNTGAGTEAFF. V and J are TRBV13 and TRBJ1-1; 7 bases are a match to TRBD1. The CDR3 runs 13 residues. Germline V CDR1 and CDR2: PRHDT, FYEKMQ (reference sequence). V was clipped by 7 bases and J by 5 bases; unmatched bases: 7.

This clone was detected only a few times. The V and J genes are TRBV5-8 and TRBJ2-5, with a tentative D call TRBD2 (5 bases). CDR3 size: 12 residues. The V end was cut by 2 bases, the J end by 9 bases, with 11 bases between. CDR1 is SGHTS and CDR2 is YDEGEE in the germline V gene. CDR3: CASSLNYGAQYF. Here the CDR3 DNA reads TGTGCCAGCAGCTTAAACTACGGGGCCCAGTACTTC.

The chain carries TRBV7-8 and TRBJ2-4; perhaps TRBD2 as D (6 bases). CDR3 length: 15 amino acids. V lost 4 bases and J 7 bases, leaving 17 bases between the germline ends. Germline CDR1 reads SGHVS; CDR2 reads FQNEAQ. In DNA, the CDR3 is TGTGCCAGCAGCTCCACTCTCGCGGAGGGGAACATTCAGTACTTC. Protein product: CASSSTLAEGNIQYF.

The genes are TRBV27 and TRBJ2-5; no definite D call. V was shortened by 2 bases and J by 2 bases, with 9 bases between the two germline ends. This CDR3 is 14 amino acids long. Germline V gene sequence: CDR1 MNHEY, CDR2 SMNVEV (reference sequence). The CDR3 sequence is CASSLNGGQETQYF. The CDR3 region has the DNA TGTGCCAGCAGTTTAAACGGCGGACAAGAGACCCAGTACTTC.